Listed below are T cell receptor beta chains from one sample, sequenced in a study of T cells in Graves' hyperthyroidism and ophthalmopathy. TCRdb independently ran MiXCR on the multiplex PCR reads; one entry per CDR3 protein. The sample contains fewer than 700,000 distinct CDR3 sequences, 15% to 20% of which appear only once. The sample consisted of blood. The source of these receptors is a woman younger than 35 with Graves' ophthalmopathy. Both conserved end residues are part of each CDR3. A D gene is named only where the DNA matches it firmly. Rows give clone size only sometimes, using once, few, many, or a class for an expanded clone.

clone size,D gene,J gene,V gene,CDR3 protein,CDR3 DNA
many,TRBD1,TRBJ1-2,TRBV28,CASSSTTTGGNGYTF,TGTGCCAGCAGTTCGACAACCACAGGGGGGAATGGCTACACCTTC
many,NA,TRBJ2-7,TRBV3-1,CASSPGIGYEQYF,TGTGCCAGCAGCCCCGGCATAGGATACGAGCAGTACTTC
few,NA,TRBJ1-5,TRBV19,CASSIRGPGGNQPQHF,TGTGCCAGTAGTATTAGGGGACCGGGAGGCAATCAGCCCCAGCATTTT
many,TRBD2,TRBJ2-7,TRBV13,CASSKTGGLYEQYF,TGTGCCAGCAGCAAGACGGGAGGTCTTTACGAGCAGTACTTC
many,NA,TRBJ1-1,TRBV9,CASSVRVSTEAFF,TGTGCCAGCAGCGTCAGGGTTTCCACTGAAGCTTTCTTT
many,NA,TRBJ1-1,TRBV7-3,CASSLNPANTEAFF,TGTGCCAGCAGCTTAAATCCAGCGAACACTGAAGCTTTCTTT
NA,TRBD1,TRBJ1-5,TRBV4-2,CASSPLPGQPLGQPQHF,TGTGCCAGCAGCCCCCTACCGGGACAGCCTCTCGGCCAGCCCCAGCATTTT
many,NA,TRBJ2-5,TRBV11-2,CASRATGEVAQYF,TGTGCCAGCAGGGCCACAGGGGAGGTGGCCCAGTACTTC
many,NA,TRBJ2-1,TRBV30,CAWRQGTDYNEQFF,TGTGCCTGGAGGCAGGGAACGGACTACAATGAGCAGTTCTTC
many,NA,TRBJ1-6,TRBV9,CASSVVGSNSPLHF,TGTGCCAGCAGCGTAGTGGGCAGTAATTCACCCCTCCACTTT
NA,TRBD2,TRBJ2-5,TRBV7-3,CASSPNHSGRRETQYF,TGTGCCAGCAGCCCAAACCATAGCGGGAGAAGGGAGACCCAGTACTTC
NA,TRBD2,TRBJ2-1,TRBV7-3,CASSLGGGGGGDNEQFF,TGTGCCAGCAGCTTAGGAGGGGGGGGCGGGGGGGACAATGAGCAGTTCTTC
many,NA,TRBJ2-3,TRBV7-3,CASSLFGTDTQYF,TGTGCCAGCAGCTTATTTGGGACAGATACGCAGTATTTT
NA,NA,TRBJ2-7,TRBV9,CASSPADGYEQYF,TGTGCCAGCAGCCCGGCAGATGGTTACGAGCAGTACTTC
NA,NA,TRBJ1-1,TRBV20-1,CSALEGGALNTEAFF,TGCAGTGCCCTCGAGGGAGGGGCCCTAAACACTGAAGCTTTCTTT
many,NA,TRBJ2-7,TRBV5-1,CASSSGGSGAYEQYF,TGCGCCAGCAGCTCTGGTGGTAGCGGAGCCTACGAGCAGTACTTC
few,TRBD1,TRBJ2-1,TRBV24-1,CATSDLQTGVSYNEQFF,TGTGCCACCAGTGATCTACAGACAGGGGTTTCCTACAATGAGCAGTTCTTC
many,TRBD1,TRBJ1-2,TRBV12-3/TRBV12-4,CASSPARGTAMGYGYTF,TGTGCCAGCAGTCCCGCACGAGGGACAGCGATGGGCTATGGCTACACCTTC
many,TRBD2,TRBJ2-4,TRBV7-2,CASSSDGLAGGGIQYF,TGTGCCAGCAGCTCCGATGGACTAGCGGGAGGCGGCATTCAGTACTTC
many,TRBD1,TRBJ2-7,TRBV7-9,CASSPDRVIMYEQYF,TGTGCCAGCAGCCCCGACAGGGTAATTATGTACGAGCAGTACTTC
NA,NA,TRBJ2-5,TRBV5-1,CASSLDRPRETQYF,TGCGCCAGCAGCTTAGACAGGCCCCGGGAGACCCAGTACTTC
many,NA,TRBJ2-1,TRBV20-1,CSARDRTNSYNEQFF,TGCAGTGCTAGAGATAGAACAAACTCCTACAATGAGCAGTTCTTC
many,TRBD2,TRBJ2-3,TRBV7-9,CASSFYLGGRRVRDTDTQYF,TGTGCCAGCAGCTTTTATCTGGGAGGGAGAAGGGTACGCGACACAGATACGCAGTATTTT
few,TRBD1,TRBJ2-1,TRBV4-3,CASSHAGQGNSYNEQFF,TGCGCCAGCAGCCACGCCGGACAGGGAAACTCCTACAATGAGCAGTTCTTC
NA,TRBD2,TRBJ2-7,TRBV10-2,CASSDPPGLVDEQYF,TGCGCCAGCAGTGACCCTCCGGGACTAGTCGACGAGCAGTACTTC
many,NA,TRBJ1-2,TRBV2,CASSMDGLYGYTF,TGTGCCAGCTCAATGGACGGACTCTATGGCTACACCTTC
many,NA,TRBJ1-5,TRBV28,CASTLSTGHSNQPQHF,TGTGCCAGCACCTTGTCGACAGGCCATAGCAATCAGCCCCAGCATTTT
many,NA,TRBJ1-2,TRBV7-2,CASTVRAGHYGYTF,TGTGCCAGCACGGTCCGGGCAGGGCACTATGGCTACACCTTC
few,NA,TRBJ2-5,TRBV9,CASSVGQQEVETQYF,TGTGCCAGCAGCGTTGGACAGCAGGAGGTAGAGACCCAGTACTTC
many,TRBD2,TRBJ2-7,TRBV12-3/TRBV12-4,CASLSGLTYEQYF,TGTGCCAGCCTTAGCGGGCTAACCTACGAGCAGTACTTC
many,NA,TRBJ2-3,TRBV6-1,CASSSDFGGTDTQYF,TGTGCCAGCAGTTCAGATTTCGGGGGCACAGATACGCAGTATTTT
many,TRBD1,TRBJ2-3,TRBV30,CAWDPFQGEQYF,TGTGCCTGGGACCCTTTTCAGGGGGAGCAGTATTTT
many,NA,TRBJ1-1,TRBV6-4,CASSERENTEAFF,TGTGCCAGCAGTGAACGGGAGAACACTGAAGCTTTCTTT
many,NA,TRBJ2-3,TRBV27,CASSLVGFLDGTSTDTQYF,TGTGCCAGCAGTTTGGTCGGGTTTCTGGATGGTACTAGCACAGATACGCAGTATTTT
once,NA,TRBJ2-1,TRBV7-3,CASSYLINNEQFF,TGTGCCAGCAGCTACCTGATCAACAATGAGCAGTTCTTC
NA,TRBD1,TRBJ1-2,TRBV5-6,CASSSGQGALLRYGYTF,TGTGCCAGCAGCTCGGGACAGGGGGCGCTTCTTCGGTATGGCTACACCTTC
few,NA,TRBJ1-2,TRBV7-9,CASSFDPGRGPPLPYGYTF,TGTGCCAGCAGCTTTGACCCTGGAAGGGGACCTCCACTTCCCTATGGCTACACCTTC
many,TRBD1,TRBJ2-7,TRBV2,CASISDRAVRYEQYF,TGTGCCAGCATTAGTGACAGGGCCGTGAGGTACGAGCAGTACTTC
few,NA,TRBJ1-5,TRBV24-1,CATSDLVGQISNQPQHF,TGTGCCACCAGTGATTTGGTGGGGCAGATAAGCAATCAGCCCCAGCATTTT
NA,NA,TRBJ2-5,TRBV12-3/TRBV12-4,CASRGTPQETQYF,TGTGCCAGTCGTGGGACTCCACAAGAGACCCAGTACTTC
few,NA,TRBJ2-3,TRBV6-1,CASTEKATRGAGTQYF,TGTGCCAGCACCGAGAAGGCGACTAGGGGGGCTGGTACGCAGTATTTT
NA,NA,TRBJ2-3,TRBV25-1,CASSEPLTRPGADTQYF,TGTGCCAGCAGTGAACCCTTAACTCGCCCGGGAGCAGATACGCAGTATTTT
NA,NA,TRBJ1-6,TRBV24-1,CATSRGSPGDPLHF,TGTGCCACCAGTCGGGGCTCTCCTGGTGATCCCCTCCACTTT
NA,NA,TRBJ1-5,TRBV19,CASTPSGVGNQPQHF,TGTGCCAGTACCCCTTCGGGCGTTGGCAATCAGCCCCAGCATTTT
NA,TRBD2,TRBJ2-1,TRBV5-4,CASSLAQAGEQFF,TGTGCCAGCAGCTTGGCCCAAGCGGGGGAGCAGTTCTTC
many,NA,TRBJ2-2,TRBV10-3,CAIKRSGTGELFF,TGTGCCATCAAGCGGTCGGGCACCGGGGAGCTGTTTTTT
few,TRBD2,TRBJ2-2,TRBV5-5,CASSLSSGNTGELFF,TGTGCCAGCAGCTTGTCTAGCGGAAACACCGGGGAGCTGTTTTTT
NA,TRBD2,TRBJ2-1,TRBV11-1,CASSLLRGSGGSYNEQFF,TGTGCCAGCAGTCTTCTGAGGGGTAGCGGGGGCTCCTACAATGAGCAGTTCTTC
many,NA,TRBJ1-1,TRBV7-9,CASSLMGNTEAFF,TGTGCCAGCAGCCTTATGGGGAACACTGAAGCTTTCTTT
few,TRBD1,TRBJ2-1,TRBV30,CAWREGQVLTFF,TGTGCCTGGAGGGAGGGACAGGTCCTAACGTTCTTC
many,NA,TRBJ2-2,TRBV28,CASSSEGTPLWDYTGELFF,TGTGCCAGCAGTTCCGAAGGGACACCCCTTTGGGATTATACCGGGGAGCTGTTTTTT
NA,TRBD2,TRBJ2-1,TRBV20-1,CSARDMRLAGEINEQFF,TGCAGTGCTAGAGATATGCGGCTAGCGGGAGAGATCAATGAGCAGTTCTTC
many,NA,TRBJ2-2,TRBV30,CAWSVRGATGELFF,TGTGCCTGGAGTGTACGGGGGGCAACCGGGGAGCTGTTTTTT
NA,NA,TRBJ2-1,TRBV4-2,CASINSTVSYNEQFF,TGTGCCAGCATCAATTCGACGGTCTCCTACAATGAGCAGTTCTTC
few,NA,TRBJ2-3,TRBV4-1,CASSHYQDTQYF,TGCGCCAGCAGCCACTATCAAGATACGCAGTATTTT
NA,NA,TRBJ2-2,TRBV29-1,CSVEEIEATGELFF,TGCAGCGTTGAAGAGATAGAAGCCACCGGGGAGCTGTTTTTT
many,TRBD1,TRBJ1-1,TRBV28,CASSPDRYPNTEAFF,TGTGCCAGCAGTCCGGACAGGTACCCGAACACTGAAGCTTTCTTT
NA,TRBD1,TRBJ1-1,TRBV7-2,CASSSKQGPTTEAFF,TGTGCCAGCAGCTCAAAACAGGGGCCGACGACTGAAGCTTTCTTT